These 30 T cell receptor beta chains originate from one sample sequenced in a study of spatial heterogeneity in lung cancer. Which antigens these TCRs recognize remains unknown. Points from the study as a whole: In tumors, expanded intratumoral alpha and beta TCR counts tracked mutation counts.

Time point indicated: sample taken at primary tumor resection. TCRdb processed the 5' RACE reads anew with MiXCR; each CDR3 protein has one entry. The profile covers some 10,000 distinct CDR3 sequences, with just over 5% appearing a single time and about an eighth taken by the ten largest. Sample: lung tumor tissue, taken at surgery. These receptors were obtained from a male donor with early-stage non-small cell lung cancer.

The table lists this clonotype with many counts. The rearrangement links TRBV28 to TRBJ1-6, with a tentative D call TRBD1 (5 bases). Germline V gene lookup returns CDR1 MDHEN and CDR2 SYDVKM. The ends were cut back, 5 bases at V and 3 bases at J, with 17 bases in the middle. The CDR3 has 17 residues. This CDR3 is CASSPGPGYSYNSPLHF. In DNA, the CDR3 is TGTGCCAGCAGTCCGGGACCGGGATATAGCTATAATTCACCCCTCCACTTT.

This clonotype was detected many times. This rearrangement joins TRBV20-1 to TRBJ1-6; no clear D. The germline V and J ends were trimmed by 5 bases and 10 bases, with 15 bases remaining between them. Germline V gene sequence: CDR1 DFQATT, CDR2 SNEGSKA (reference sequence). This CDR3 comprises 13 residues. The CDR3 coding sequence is TGCAGTGCTCTCCGGGGAGGAAGCTCACCCCTCCACTTT. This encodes CSALRGGSSPLHF.

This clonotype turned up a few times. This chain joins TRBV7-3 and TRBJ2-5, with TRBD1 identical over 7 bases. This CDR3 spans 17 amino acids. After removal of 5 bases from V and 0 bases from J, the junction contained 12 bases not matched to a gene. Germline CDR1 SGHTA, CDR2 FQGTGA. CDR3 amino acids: CASSKGEQGPHQETQYF. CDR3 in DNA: TGTGCCAGCAGCAAAGGGGAACAGGGGCCGCACCAAGAGACCCAGTACTTC.

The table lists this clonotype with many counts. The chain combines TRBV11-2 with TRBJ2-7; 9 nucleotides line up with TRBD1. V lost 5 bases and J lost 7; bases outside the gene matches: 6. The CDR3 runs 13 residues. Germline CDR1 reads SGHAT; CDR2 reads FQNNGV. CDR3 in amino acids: CASSLGQGREQYF. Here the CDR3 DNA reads TGTGCCAGCAGCCTTGGACAGGGGAGAGAGCAGTACTTC.

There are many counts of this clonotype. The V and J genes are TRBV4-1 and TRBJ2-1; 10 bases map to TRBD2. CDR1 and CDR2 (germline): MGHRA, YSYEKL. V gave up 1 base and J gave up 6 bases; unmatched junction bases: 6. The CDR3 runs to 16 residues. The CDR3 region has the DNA TGCGCCAGCAGCCAAGTTGGGACTAGCGAGATCAATGAGCAGTTCTTC. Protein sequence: CASSQVGTSEINEQFF.

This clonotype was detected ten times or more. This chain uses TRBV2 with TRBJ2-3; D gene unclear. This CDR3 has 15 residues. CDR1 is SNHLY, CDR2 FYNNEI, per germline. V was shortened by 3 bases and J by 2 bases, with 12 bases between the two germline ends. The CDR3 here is CASSDRLVPTDTQYF. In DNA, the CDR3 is TGTGCCAGCAGTGATCGACTGGTACCCACAGATACGCAGTATTTT.

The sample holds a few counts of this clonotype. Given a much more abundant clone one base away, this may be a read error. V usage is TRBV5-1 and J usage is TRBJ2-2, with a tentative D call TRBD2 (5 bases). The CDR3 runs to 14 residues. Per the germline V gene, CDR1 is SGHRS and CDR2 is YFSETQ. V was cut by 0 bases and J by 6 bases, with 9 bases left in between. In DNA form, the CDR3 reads TGCGCCAGCAGCTTGGTACTAGTAGCCGGGGAGCTGTTTTTT. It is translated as CASSLVLVAGELFF. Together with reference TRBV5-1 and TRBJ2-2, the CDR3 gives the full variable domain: KAGVTQTPRYLIKTRGQQVTLSCSPISGHRSVSWYQQTPGQGLQFLFEYFSETQRNKGNFPGRFSGRQFSNSRSEMNVSTLELGDSALYLCASSLVLVAGELFFGEGSRLTVL.

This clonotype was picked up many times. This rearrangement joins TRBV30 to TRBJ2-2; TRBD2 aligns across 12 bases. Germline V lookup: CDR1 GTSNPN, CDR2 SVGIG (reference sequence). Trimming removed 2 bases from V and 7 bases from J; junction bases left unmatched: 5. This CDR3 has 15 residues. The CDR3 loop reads CAWSRLAGDHGELFF. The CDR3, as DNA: TGTGCCTGGAGTAGACTAGCGGGAGATCACGGGGAGCTGTTTTTT.

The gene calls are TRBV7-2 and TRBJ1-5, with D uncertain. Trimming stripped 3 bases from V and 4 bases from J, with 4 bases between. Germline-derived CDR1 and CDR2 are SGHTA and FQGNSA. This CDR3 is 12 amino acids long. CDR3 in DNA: TGTGCCAGCAGCTTGTATAATCAGCCCCAGCATTTT. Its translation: CASSLYNQPQHF.

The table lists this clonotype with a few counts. The CDR3 region is CASSYSGSGETQYF. In nucleotides, the CDR3 is TGTGCCAGCAGTTATAGCGGGAGCGGGGAGACCCAGTACTTC. The chain carries TRBV7-9 and TRBJ2-5, with 9 bases fitting TRBD2. With 6 bases clipped from V and 5 bases from J, the junction kept 7 bases outside the gene matches. The CDR3 consists of 14 residues. In germline, CDR1 is SEHNR, CDR2 FQNEAQ (reference sequence).

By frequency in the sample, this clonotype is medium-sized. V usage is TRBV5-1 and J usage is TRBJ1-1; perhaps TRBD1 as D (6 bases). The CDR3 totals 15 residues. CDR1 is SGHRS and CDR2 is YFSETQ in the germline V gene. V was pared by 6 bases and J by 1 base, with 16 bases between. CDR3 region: CASNPRGQANTEAFF. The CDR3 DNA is TGCGCCAGCAACCCGCGGGGGCAGGCGAACACTGAAGCTTTCTTT.

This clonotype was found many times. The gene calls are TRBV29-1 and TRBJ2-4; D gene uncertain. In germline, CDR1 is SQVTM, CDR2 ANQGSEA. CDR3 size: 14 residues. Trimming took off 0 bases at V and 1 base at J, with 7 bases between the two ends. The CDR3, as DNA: TGCAGCGTTGAAGAAGGTCAGGCCAAAAACATTCAGTACTTC. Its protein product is CSVEEGQAKNIQYF. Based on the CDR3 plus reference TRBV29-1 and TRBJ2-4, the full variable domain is SAVISQKPSRDICQRGTSLTIQCQVDSQVTMMFWYRQQPGQSLTLIATANQGSEATYESGFVIDKFPISRPNLTFSTLTVSNMSPEDSSIYLCSVEEGQAKNIQYFGAGTRLSVL.

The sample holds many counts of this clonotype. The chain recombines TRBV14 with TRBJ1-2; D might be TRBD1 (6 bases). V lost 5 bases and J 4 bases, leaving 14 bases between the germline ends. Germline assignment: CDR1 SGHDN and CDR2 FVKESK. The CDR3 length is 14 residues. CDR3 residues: CASSARRGPYGYTF. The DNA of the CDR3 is TGTGCCAGCAGCGCTCGCAGGGGCCCCTATGGCTACACCTTC.

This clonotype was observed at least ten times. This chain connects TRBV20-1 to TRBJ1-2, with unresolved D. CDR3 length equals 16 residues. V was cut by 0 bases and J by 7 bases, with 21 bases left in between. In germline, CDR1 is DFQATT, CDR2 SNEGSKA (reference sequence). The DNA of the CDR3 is TGCAGTGCTAGAGAACCGAACTCCGGGCCCTCGCTTGGCTACACCTTC. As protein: CSAREPNSGPSLGYTF.

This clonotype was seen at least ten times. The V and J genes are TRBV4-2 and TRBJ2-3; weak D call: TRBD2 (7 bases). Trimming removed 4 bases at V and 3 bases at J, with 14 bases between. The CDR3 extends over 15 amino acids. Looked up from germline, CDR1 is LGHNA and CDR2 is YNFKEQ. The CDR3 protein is CASSRRAGTTDTQYF. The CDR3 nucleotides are TGTGCCAGCAGCCGTAGAGCGGGGACAACAGATACGCAGTATTTT.

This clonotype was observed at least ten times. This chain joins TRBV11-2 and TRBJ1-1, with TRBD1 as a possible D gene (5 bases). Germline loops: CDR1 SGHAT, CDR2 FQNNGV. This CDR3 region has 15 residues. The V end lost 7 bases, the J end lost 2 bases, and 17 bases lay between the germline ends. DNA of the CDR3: TGTGCCAGCACCGCCCTGGGGCAGGCAAACACTGAAGCTTTCTTT. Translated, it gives CASTALGQANTEAFF.

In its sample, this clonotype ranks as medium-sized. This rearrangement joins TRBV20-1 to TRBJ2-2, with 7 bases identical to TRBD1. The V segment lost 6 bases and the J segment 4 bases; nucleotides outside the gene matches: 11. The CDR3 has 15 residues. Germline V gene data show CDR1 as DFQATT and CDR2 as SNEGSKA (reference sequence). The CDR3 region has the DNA TGCAGTGCCCCGAACAGGGGATCGAGCACCGGGGAGCTGTTTTTT. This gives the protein CSAPNRGSSTGELFF.

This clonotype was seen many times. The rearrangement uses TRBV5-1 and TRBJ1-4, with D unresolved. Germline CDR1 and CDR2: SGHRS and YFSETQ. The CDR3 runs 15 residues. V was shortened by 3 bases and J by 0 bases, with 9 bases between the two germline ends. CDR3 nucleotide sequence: TGCGCCAGCAGCTACGGGGATGCAACTAATGAAAAACTGTTTTTT. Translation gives CASSYGDATNEKLFF.

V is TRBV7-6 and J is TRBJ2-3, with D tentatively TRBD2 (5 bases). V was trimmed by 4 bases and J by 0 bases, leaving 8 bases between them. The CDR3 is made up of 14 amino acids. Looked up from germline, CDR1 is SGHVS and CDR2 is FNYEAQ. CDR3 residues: CASSSGLSTDTQYF. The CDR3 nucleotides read TGTGCCAGCAGCTCCGGACTCAGCACAGATACGCAGTATTTT.

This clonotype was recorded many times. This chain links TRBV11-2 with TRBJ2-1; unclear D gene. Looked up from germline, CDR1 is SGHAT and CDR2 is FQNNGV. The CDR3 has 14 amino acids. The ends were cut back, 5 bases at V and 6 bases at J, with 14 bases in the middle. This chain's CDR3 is CASSPAPLGNEQFF. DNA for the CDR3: TGTGCCAGCAGCCCAGCCCCCCTAGGCAATGAGCAGTTCTTC.

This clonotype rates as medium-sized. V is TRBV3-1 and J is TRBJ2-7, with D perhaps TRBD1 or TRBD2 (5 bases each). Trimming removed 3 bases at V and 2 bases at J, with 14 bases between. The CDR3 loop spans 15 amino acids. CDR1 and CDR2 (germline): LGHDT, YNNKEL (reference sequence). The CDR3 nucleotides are TGTGCCAGCAGCCACCGAGAGGGGACCCCCTACGAGCAGTACTTC. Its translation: CASSHREGTPYEQYF.

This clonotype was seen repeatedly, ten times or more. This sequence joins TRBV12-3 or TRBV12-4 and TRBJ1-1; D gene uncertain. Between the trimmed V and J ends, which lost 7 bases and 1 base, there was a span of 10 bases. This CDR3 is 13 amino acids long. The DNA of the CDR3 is TGTGCCAGCACCCCGAACAGGAACACTGAAGCTTTCTTT. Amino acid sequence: CASTPNRNTEAFF.

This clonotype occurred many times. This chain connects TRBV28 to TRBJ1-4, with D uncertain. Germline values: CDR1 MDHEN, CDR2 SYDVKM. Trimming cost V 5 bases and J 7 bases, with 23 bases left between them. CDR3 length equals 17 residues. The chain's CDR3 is CASSNAEAQLRAEKLFF. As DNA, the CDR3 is TGTGCCAGCAGTAACGCCGAGGCCCAGCTTCGGGCTGAAAAACTGTTTTTT. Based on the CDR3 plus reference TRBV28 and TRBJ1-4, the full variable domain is DVKVTQSSRYLVKRTGEKVFLECVQDMDHENMFWYRQDPGLGLRLIYFSYDVKMKEKGDIPEGYSVSREKKERFSLILESASTNQTSMYLCASSNAEAQLRAEKLFFGSGTQLSVL.

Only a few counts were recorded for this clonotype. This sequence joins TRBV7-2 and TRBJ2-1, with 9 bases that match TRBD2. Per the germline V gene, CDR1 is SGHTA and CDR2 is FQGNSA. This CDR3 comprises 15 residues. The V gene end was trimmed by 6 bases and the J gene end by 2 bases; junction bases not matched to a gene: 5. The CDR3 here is CASSPTSGPYNEQFF. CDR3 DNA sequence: TGTGCCAGCAGTCCGACTAGCGGACCCTACAATGAGCAGTTCTTC.

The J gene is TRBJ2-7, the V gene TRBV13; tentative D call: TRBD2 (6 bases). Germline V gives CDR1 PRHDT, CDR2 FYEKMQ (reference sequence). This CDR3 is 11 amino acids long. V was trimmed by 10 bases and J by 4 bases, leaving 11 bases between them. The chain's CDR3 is CAIGGTYEQYF. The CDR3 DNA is TGTGCCATCGGGGGTACTTACGAGCAGTACTTC.

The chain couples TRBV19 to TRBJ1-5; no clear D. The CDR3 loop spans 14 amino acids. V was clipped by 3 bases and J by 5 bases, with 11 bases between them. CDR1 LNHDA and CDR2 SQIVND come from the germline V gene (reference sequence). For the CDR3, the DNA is TGTGCCAGTAGTATTCTGGCAGAGGATCAGCCCCAGCATTTT. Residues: CASSILAEDQPQHF.

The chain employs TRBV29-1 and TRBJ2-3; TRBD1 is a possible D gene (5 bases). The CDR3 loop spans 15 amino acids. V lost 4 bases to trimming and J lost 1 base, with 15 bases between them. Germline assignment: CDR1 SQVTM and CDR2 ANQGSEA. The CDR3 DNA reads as TGCAGCGTTGCCTCCAGGGAAGTGGGCACAGATACGCAGTATTTT. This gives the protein CSVASREVGTDTQYF.

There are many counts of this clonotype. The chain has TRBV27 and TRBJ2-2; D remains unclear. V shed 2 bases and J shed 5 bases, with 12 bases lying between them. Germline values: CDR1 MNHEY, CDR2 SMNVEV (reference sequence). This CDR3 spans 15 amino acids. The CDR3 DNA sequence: TGTGCCAGCAGTTTACACGGGTCCTGGACCGGGGAGCTGTTTTTT. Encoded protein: CASSLHGSWTGELFF.

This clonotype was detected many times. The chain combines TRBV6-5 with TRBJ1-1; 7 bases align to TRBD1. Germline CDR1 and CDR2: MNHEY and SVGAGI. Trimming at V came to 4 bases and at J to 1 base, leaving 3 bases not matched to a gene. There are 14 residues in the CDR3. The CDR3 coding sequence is TGTGCCAGCAGTTCTCGGACAGGGAACACTGAAGCTTTCTTT. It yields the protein CASSSRTGNTEAFF.

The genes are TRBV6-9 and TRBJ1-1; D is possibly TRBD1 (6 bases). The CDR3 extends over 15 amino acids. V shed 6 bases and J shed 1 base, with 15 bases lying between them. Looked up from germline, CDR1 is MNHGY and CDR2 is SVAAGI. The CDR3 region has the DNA TGTGCCAGCAGGAGGGTGGACAGTTCGAACACTGAAGCTTTCTTT. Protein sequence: CASRRVDSSNTEAFF.